This T cell receptor beta chain emerged from a study of blood T cell repertoires in COVID-19. V lost 3 bases and J lost 10, with 18 bases in between. The CDR3 sequence is 14 residues long. Germline V CDR1 and CDR2: SGHDN, FVKESK. As handled by the study authors: Quantification of nucleated cells was approximated via reference gene primer amplification. Sequencing used immunoSEQ multiplex PCR; TCRdb keeps in-frame clones, though not all of them. From that table come the V and J calls and clone size; the DNA was used to work out D and trimming. The sample has roughly 100,000 clones, approximately 78% seen once; the top ten hold over 7.5%.

The TCR originated in a man in his fifties or sixties with active or convalescent COVID-19. The chain uses TRBV14 and TRBJ1-2, with D tentatively TRBD1 (5 bases). Sequencing was performed on peripheral blood. The CDR3 nucleotides are TGTGCCAGCAGCCAGGCAGGGACGGCGGGGCCCTACACCTTC. Amino acids: CASSQAGTAGPYTF.